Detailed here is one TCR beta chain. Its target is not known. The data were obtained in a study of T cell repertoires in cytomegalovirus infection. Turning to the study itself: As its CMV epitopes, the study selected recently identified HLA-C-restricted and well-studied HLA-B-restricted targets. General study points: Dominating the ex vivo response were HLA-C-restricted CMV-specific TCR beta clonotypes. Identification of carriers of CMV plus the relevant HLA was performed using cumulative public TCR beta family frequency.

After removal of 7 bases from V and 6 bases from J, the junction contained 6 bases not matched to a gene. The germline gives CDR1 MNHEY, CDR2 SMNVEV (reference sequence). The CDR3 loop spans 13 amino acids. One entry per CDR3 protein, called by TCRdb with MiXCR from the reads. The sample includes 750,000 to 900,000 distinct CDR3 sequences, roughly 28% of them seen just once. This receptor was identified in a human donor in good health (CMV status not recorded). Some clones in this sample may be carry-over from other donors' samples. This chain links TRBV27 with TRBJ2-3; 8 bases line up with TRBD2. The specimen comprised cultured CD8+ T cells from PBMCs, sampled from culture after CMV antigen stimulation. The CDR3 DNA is TGTGCCAGCACAGGACTAGCAATGGATACGCAGTATTTT. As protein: CASTGLAMDTQYF.